This entry lists 24 T cell receptor beta chains sequenced from one sample in a study of blood T cells in healthy people across ages. PCR was performed a second time for about 6 to 11 cycles using a sample-barcoded 5' primer and a J-beta primer mix. TCRdb reanalysed the 5' RACE reads using MiXCR and keeps one entry per CDR3 protein. This table has approximately 2,000,000 distinct CDR3 sequences, more than 35% appearing once. Sequencing used blood. Receptor source: a human donor in good health.

Comments on this clonotype: One end of the junction fails to match germline, which may point to a read error. V is TRBV7-8 and J is TRBJ1-2, with 7 positions matching TRBD1. Per the germline V gene, CDR1 is SGHVS and CDR2 is FQNEAQ. The CDR3 is made up of 18 amino acids. CDR3 in DNA: TGTGCCCGCAGCTTTCCCGGGACAGCGGGACGCCTTGCCTATGGCTACACCTTC. Translated: CARSFPGTAGRLAYGYTF.

The chain recombines TRBV27 with TRBJ2-6; D might be TRBD1 (5 bases). V shed 5 bases and J shed 2 bases, with 10 bases lying between them. The CDR3 consists of 15 residues. Germline values: CDR1 MNHEY, CDR2 SMNVEV (reference sequence). The CDR3 loop is CASSPGWAGANVLTF. Written as DNA, the CDR3 is TGTGCCAGCAGTCCAGGGTGGGCTGGGGCCAACGTCCTGACTTTC.

The rearrangement uses TRBV6-1 and TRBJ2-7, with 8 bases fitting TRBD2. V was pared by 5 bases and J by 0 bases, with 6 bases of the junction left unmatched. This CDR3 is built from 15 residues. Germline V gene data show CDR1 as MNHNS and CDR2 as SASEGT. CDR3 DNA sequence: TGTGCCAGCAGTTCCGGGAGGGCACACTCCTACGAGCAGTACTTC. Translation: CASSSGRAHSYEQYF.

This clonotype showed up just a few times. The V and J genes are TRBV18 and TRBJ2-5; D remains unclear. The CDR3 contains 14 residues. V lost 0 bases to trimming and J lost 1 base, with 6 bases between them. The germline V gene encodes CDR1 KGHSH and CDR2 LQKENI. The CDR3 nucleotides are TGTGCCAGCTCACCACCGTCAGTCCAAGAGACCCAGTACTTC. It encodes CASSPPSVQETQYF.

At least ten counts were recorded for this clonotype. This chain links TRBV20-1 with TRBJ2-4; 7 bases map to TRBD1. The CDR3 covers 13 residues. The J segment lost 5 bases and the V segment lost 0 bases, leaving 1 base of the junction unmatched. Germline lookup yields CDR1 DFQATT and CDR2 SNEGSKA (reference sequence). The DNA of the CDR3 is TGCAGTGCTAGAGAACAGGGGCAAAACATTCAGTACTTC. It translates to CSAREQGQNIQYF.

This CDR3 reads CASSQDPVVRTQYF. CDR3 sequence (DNA): TGCGCCAGCAGCCAAGATCCGGTAGTAAGGACCCAGTACTTC. The V and J genes are TRBV4-1 and TRBJ2-5; D is ambiguous. V was trimmed by 0 bases and J by 7 bases, leaving 12 bases between them. In germline, CDR1 is MGHRA, CDR2 YSYEKL. The CDR3 sequence is 14 residues long.

This clonotype was seen more than once but under ten times. The rearrangement joins TRBV20-1 to TRBJ2-5; tentative D call: TRBD1 (6 bases). The CDR3 extends over 13 amino acids. Germline loops: CDR1 DFQATT, CDR2 SNEGSKA (reference sequence). V dropped 3 bases and J dropped 1 base, with 9 bases sitting between them. The CDR3 is CSARGHLQETQYF. In nucleotides, the CDR3 is TGCAGTGCTAGGGGACACCTCCAAGAGACCCAGTACTTC.

The rearrangement links TRBV7-3 to TRBJ1-2; 9 bases map to TRBD1. The CDR3 runs to 13 residues. V trimming: 5 bases; J trimming: 7 bases; junction bases outside the gene matches: 5. Germline V gene lookup returns CDR1 SGHTA and CDR2 FQGTGA. CDR3 DNA sequence: TGTGCCAGCAGCGGCGGGACAGGGTTTGGCTACACCTTC. Protein product: CASSGGTGFGYTF. The full variable domain, rest sourced from reference TRBV7-3 and TRBJ1-2, is GAGVSQTPSNKVTEKGKYVELRCDPISGHTALYWYRQSLGQGPEFLIYFQGTGAADDSGLPNDRFFAVRPEGSVSTLKIQRTERGDSAVYLCASSGGTGFGYTFGSGTRLTVV.

The chain employs TRBV20-1 and TRBJ2-7; TRBD2 aligns across 9 bases. The J call is doubtful: the DNA matches TRBJ2-4 better. The CDR3 covers 13 residues. The germline CDR1 and CDR2 sequences are DFQATT and SNEGSKA (reference sequence). The CDR3 reads CSARERGADIQYF. CDR3 DNA: TGCAGTGCTAGGGAGCGGGGGGCGGACATTCAGTACTTC.

The chain carries TRBV20-1 and TRBJ2-3; 10 nucleotides match TRBD1. V shed 3 bases, J shed 4 bases, and the junction held 7 bases outside the gene matches. Germline assignment: CDR1 DFQATT and CDR2 SNEGSKA (reference sequence). This CDR3 has 15 residues. In nucleotides, the CDR3 is TGCAGTGCTAGTACGGGGACAGGGGTGGCAGATACGCAGTATTTT. Its translation is CSASTGTGVADTQYF.

The chain has TRBV12-3 or TRBV12-4 and TRBJ1-5; TRBD1 might be the D (6 bases). V was pared by 5 bases and J by 6 bases, with 17 bases between. The CDR3 totals 15 residues. The CDR3 loop reads CASSPWRGAGQPQHF. CDR3 DNA sequence: TGTGCCAGCAGTCCCTGGAGGGGGGCAGGTCAGCCCCAGCATTTT.

The chain uses TRBV29-1 and TRBJ1-3; D ambiguous. V dropped 5 bases and J dropped 4 bases, with 12 bases sitting between them. Germline V lookup: CDR1 SQVTM, CDR2 ANQGSEA. CDR3 length: 13 amino acids. DNA for the CDR3: TGCAGCGTTTACTACGGGAGAGGAAACACCATATATTTT. Protein sequence: CSVYYGRGNTIYF.

The chain is built from TRBV12-5 and TRBJ2-3, with a weak D call TRBD2 (6 bases). V was trimmed by 0 bases and J by 2 bases, leaving 12 bases between them. The CDR3 is 16 amino acids. Germline V gene sequence: CDR1 LGHNT, CDR2 FRNRAP. The chain's CDR3 is CASGLVYWGVTDTQYF. The CDR3 DNA sequence: TGTGCTAGTGGTTTGGTATATTGGGGGGTCACAGATACGCAGTATTTT. Using reference TRBV12-5 and TRBJ2-3 for the parts outside the CDR3, the full variable domain is DARVTQTPRHKVTEMGQEVTMRCQPILGHNTVFWYRQTMMQGLELLAYFRNRAPLDDSGMPKDRFSAEMPDATLATLKIQPSEPRDSAVYFCASGLVYWGVTDTQYFGPGTRLTVL.

This clonotype has more than one count but fewer than ten. The rearrangement joins TRBV6-5 to TRBJ2-5, with 7 bases identical to TRBD1. Looked up from germline, CDR1 is MNHEY and CDR2 is SVGAGI. The CDR3 length is 13 residues. After removal of 6 bases from V and 3 bases from J, the junction contained 4 bases not matched to a gene. CDR3 nucleotides: TGTGCCAGCAGCCGGGACAGTAAAGAGACCCAGTACTTC. It translates to CASSRDSKETQYF.

This chain joins TRBV29-1 and TRBJ1-4; D unresolved. Trimming removed 5 bases from V and 8 bases from J, with 15 bases in between. The V gene's germline CDR1 is SQVTM and CDR2 ANQGSEA. This CDR3 contains 13 residues. In nucleotides, the CDR3 is TGCAGCGTTAATGAGGGAGTAGGGGAAAAACTGTTTTTT. Amino acid sequence: CSVNEGVGEKLFF.

This clonotype appeared a few times. This chain links TRBV12-3 or TRBV12-4 with TRBJ1-4; 9 positions agree with TRBD1. The J segment lost 7 bases and the V segment lost 5 bases, leaving 5 bases of the junction unmatched. The CDR3 length is 14 residues. The CDR3 region is CASSIQGASEKLFF. The CDR3 bases are TGTGCCAGCAGTATACAGGGGGCGAGTGAAAAACTGTTTTTT.

This chain connects TRBV7-3 to TRBJ2-5; a possible D gene is TRBD1 (5 bases). V dropped 1 base and J dropped 4 bases, with 13 bases sitting between them. Germline V gene data show CDR1 as SGHTA and CDR2 as FQGTGA. This CDR3 is 15 amino acids long. CDR3 in DNA: TGTGCCAGCAGCTTAAGAAGGGGTTTAGGAGAGACCCAGTACTTC. Translating it yields CASSLRRGLGETQYF. Looking up the rest from reference TRBV7-3 and TRBJ2-5 gives the full variable domain: GAGVSQTPSNKVTEKGKYVELRCDPISGHTALYWYRQSLGQGPEFLIYFQGTGAADDSGLPNDRFFAVRPEGSVSTLKIQRTERGDSAVYLCASSLRRGLGETQYFGPGTRLLVL.

This clonotype was counted a few times. The chain employs TRBV5-6 and TRBJ1-1; D unresolved. The V end was cut by 0 bases, the J end by 2 bases, with 14 bases between. Germline CDR1 is SGHDT and CDR2 is YYEEEE. CDR3 length equals 16 residues. The CDR3 DNA reads as TGTGCCAGCAGCTTGGAGGTGTGGCCAATTAACACTGAAGCTTTCTTT. This encodes CASSLEVWPINTEAFF. The full variable domain, in which reference TRBV5-6 and TRBJ1-1 provide the parts outside the CDR3, is DAGVTQSPTHLIKTRGQQVTLRCSPKSGHDTVSWYQQALGQGPQFIFQYYEEEERQRGNFPDRFSGHQFPNYSSELNVNALLLGDSALYLCASSLEVWPINTEAFFGQGTRLTVV.

This clonotype showed up just a few times. The rearrangement joins TRBV3-1 to TRBJ2-1; 7 bases line up with TRBD2. Unmatched junction bases numbered 6, after V lost 1 base and J lost 9 bases. The CDR3 sequence is 14 residues long. Germline V gene sequence: CDR1 LGHDT, CDR2 YNNKEL (reference sequence). CDR3 sequence (DNA): TGTGCCAGCAGCCAAGGACGGGGGGATCTTGAGCAGTTCTTC. Its translation: CASSQGRGDLEQFF.

This chain uses TRBV9 with TRBJ2-5, with unresolved D. The CDR3 extends over 12 amino acids. The germline V gene has CDR1 SGDLS and CDR2 YYNGEE. V dropped 3 bases and J dropped 1 base, with 4 bases sitting between them. In DNA, the CDR3 is TGTGCCAGCAGCGAGACCCAAGAGACCCAGTACTTC. Amino acids: CASSETQETQYF.

This clonotype was seen ten or more times. The chain joins TRBV20-1 to TRBJ1-1; D gene ambiguous. Trimming pared 3 bases from V and 3 bases from J, leaving 8 bases between. Germline values: CDR1 DFQATT, CDR2 SNEGSKA (reference sequence). The CDR3 spans 12 residues. CDR3 nucleotide sequence: TGCAGTGCTAGTCTAGGCGACACTGAAGCTTTCTTT. The encoded protein is CSASLGDTEAFF.

This clonotype turned up a few times. The genes are TRBV28 and TRBJ2-5; D possibly corresponds to TRBD2 (7 bases). This CDR3 region has 15 residues. V lost 4 bases and J 5 bases, leaving 17 bases between the germline ends. CDR1 is MDHEN and CDR2 is SYDVKM in the germline V gene. The CDR3 DNA reads as TGTGCCAGCAGTTGGGGGCGCGGGGGTTTGGAGACCCAGTACTTC. It codes for CASSWGRGGLETQYF.

This clonotype was found a few times. V usage is TRBV9 and J usage is TRBJ2-1, with no clear D. CDR1 is SGDLS and CDR2 is YYNGEE in the germline V gene. Trimming took off 3 bases at V and 4 bases at J, with 11 bases between the two ends. The CDR3 contains 14 residues. CDR3 nucleotides: TGTGCCAGCAGCGACCTGACGGATTACAATGAGCAGTTCTTC. It yields the protein CASSDLTDYNEQFF.

This clonotype was counted ten times or more. The V call is TRBV28, the J call TRBJ2-7; perhaps D is TRBD1 or TRBD2 (5 bases each). With 7 bases removed from V and 4 bases from J, the gap between germline ends came to 11 bases. Germline lookup yields CDR1 MDHEN and CDR2 SYDVKM. The CDR3 is 12 residues long. The CDR3 reads CASTLAGYEQYF. CDR3 bases: TGTGCCAGCACCCTAGCAGGGTACGAGCAGTACTTC.